A single sample is the source of the 25 T cell receptor beta chains below, sequenced in a study of T cell responses to AZD1222 COVID-19 vaccine. Repertoires were generated with immunoSEQ multiplex PCR, while TCRdb's copy carries only in-frame clones and drops some. The table records 200,000 to 250,000 clones, roughly 94% of them present only once. The material sequenced was peripheral blood, taken 28 days after the second dose of the MenACWY control vaccine. The receptors were sampled from an adult who received the MenACWY meningococcal vaccine as a control.

This sequence joins TRBV5-6 and TRBJ2-4, with a possible D match to TRBD2 (5 bases). V dropped 1 base and J dropped 6 bases, with 14 bases sitting between them. Per the germline V gene, CDR1 is SGHDT and CDR2 is YYEEEE. The length of the CDR3 is 15 residues. The CDR3 nucleotides read TGTGCCAGCAGCTTGTCGCCGGGGTGGGGAAACATTCAGTACTTC. This gives the protein CASSLSPGWGNIQYF.

The chain couples TRBV9 to TRBJ1-2; D is undetermined. Germline CDR1 SGDLS, CDR2 YYNGEE. The CDR3 has 15 residues. The ends were cut back, 4 bases at V and 1 base at J, with 14 bases in the middle. CDR3 nucleotide sequence: TGTGCCAGCAGCCCGACCTACCAGAGTAACTATGGCTACACCTTC. This translates into CASSPTYQSNYGYTF.

There are a few counts of this clone. V is TRBV5-1 and J is TRBJ2-1, with 8 bases identical to TRBD2. V lost 0 bases to trimming and J lost 8 bases; unmatched junction nucleotides: 4. The CDR3 runs to 14 residues. Germline CDR1 and CDR2: SGHRS and YFSETQ. CDR3: CASSLAGGLDEQFF. Written as DNA, the CDR3 is TGCGCCAGCAGCTTGGCGGGAGGGTTGGATGAGCAGTTCTTC.

V is TRBV12-3 or TRBV12-4 and J is TRBJ1-2; D is unresolved. The V and J ends lost 7 bases and 2 bases respectively, with 8 bases between them. This CDR3 region has 12 residues. The CDR3 bases are TGTGCCAGCACACGGAAAAACTATGGCTACACCTTC. It codes for CASTRKNYGYTF.

The chain has TRBV5-1 and TRBJ2-5, with D possibly matching TRBD1 (5 bases). Germline V gene data show CDR1 as SGHRS and CDR2 as YFSETQ. The CDR3 extends over 14 amino acids. V was cut by 4 bases and J by 4 bases, with 14 bases left in between. In DNA, the CDR3 is TGCGCCAGCAGCATAACAGGAATACCAGAGACCCAGTACTTC. Encoded protein: CASSITGIPETQYF.

This rearrangement joins TRBV27 to TRBJ1-5, with D perhaps matching TRBD1 (5 bases). The length of the CDR3 is 12 residues. CDR1 MNHEY and CDR2 SMNVEV come from the germline V gene (reference sequence). The germline V and J ends were trimmed by 8 bases and 7 bases, with 12 bases remaining between them. This CDR3 reads CASPGGSQPQHF. The CDR3 DNA is TGTGCCAGCCCGGGGGGAAGCCAGCCCCAGCATTTT.

The chain has TRBV28 and TRBJ2-5, with D possibly being TRBD1 or TRBD2 (5 bases each). This CDR3 spans 14 amino acids. V lost 5 bases, J lost 5 bases, and 15 bases lay in between. CDR1 is MDHEN, CDR2 SYDVKM, per germline. CDR3 residues: CASSAIGTGETQYF. The CDR3 DNA reads as TGTGCCAGCAGTGCGATCGGGACGGGGGAGACCCAGTACTTC.

The CDR3, as DNA: TGTGCCAGCAGCCCCCCACTACAGGCGCCTGAGCAGTTCTTC. Translating gives CASSPPLQAPEQFF. The rearrangement joins TRBV13 to TRBJ2-1; TRBD1 is a possible D gene (5 bases). CDR1 is PRHDT, CDR2 FYEKMQ, per germline (reference sequence). Trimming left V 5 bases short and J 9 bases short, with 17 bases between. CDR3 length equals 14 residues. Based on the CDR3 plus reference TRBV13 and TRBJ2-1, the full variable domain is AAGVIQSPRHLIKEKRETATLKCYPIPRHDTVYWYQQGPGQDPQFLISFYEKMQSDKGSIPDRFSAQQFSDYHSELNMSSLELGDSALYFCASSPPLQAPEQFFGPGTRLTVL.

This chain links TRBV6-6 with TRBJ2-3; D is possibly TRBD2 (5 bases). V was pared by 7 bases and J by 4 bases, with 15 bases between. The CDR3 loop spans 14 amino acids. The V gene's germline CDR1 is MNHNY and CDR2 SVGAGI (reference sequence). The CDR3 DNA reads as TGTGCCAGCATTCCTCGGGATAGGGCAGATACGCAGTATTTT. This encodes CASIPRDRADTQYF.

The V gene is TRBV30, the J gene TRBJ1-2; D possibly corresponds to TRBD1 (5 bases). V lost 3 bases, J lost 6 bases, and 20 bases lay in between. Germline values: CDR1 GTSNPN, CDR2 SVGIG (reference sequence). The CDR3 is 15 amino acids. The DNA for the CDR3 is TGTGCCTGGAGCCCCACTCCCGGGACGAGGGATGGCTACACCTTC. Translating gives CAWSPTPGTRDGYTF.

CDR3 sequence: CASSYKARQETQYF. The CDR3 bases are TGTGCCAGCAGTTACAAGGCTCGACAAGAGACCCAGTACTTC. The genes are TRBV6-2 or TRBV6-3 and TRBJ2-5; no clear D gene. V was shortened by 2 bases and J by 2 bases, with 9 bases between the two germline ends. Per germline, CDR1 MNHEY and CDR2 SVGEGT. The CDR3 is made up of 14 amino acids.

The J gene is TRBJ2-1, the V gene TRBV2; unclear D gene. This CDR3 region has 13 residues. CDR1 is SNHLY, CDR2 FYNNEI, per germline. The V gene lost 6 bases and the J gene lost 10 bases, with 16 bases spanning the gap. The chain's CDR3 is CASRRTWAGEQFF. CDR3 nucleotides: TGTGCCAGCAGACGAACCTGGGCAGGCGAGCAGTTCTTC.

The chain joins TRBV28 to TRBJ1-1; no clear D gene. Germline lookup yields CDR1 MDHEN and CDR2 SYDVKM. The CDR3 runs 12 residues. V dropped 7 bases and J dropped 10 bases, with 16 bases sitting between them. The CDR3 region has the DNA TGTGCCAGCATCGACGCTAGTGGGGTAGCTTTCTTT. It yields the protein CASIDASGVAFF.

A note on this clone: At one end the junction does not follow the germline gene, possibly because of a read error. This chain joins TRBV19 and TRBJ2-1; unclear D gene. This CDR3 is 10 amino acids long. Germline V gene sequence: CDR1 LNHDA, CDR2 SQIVND (reference sequence). The CDR3 region is CASRTAAQLF. The CDR3 coding sequence is TGTGCCAGTAGAACGGCCGCCCAGCTCTTC.

This chain connects TRBV4-2 to TRBJ2-1; the D gene is possibly TRBD2 (5 bases). Germline V gives CDR1 LGHNA, CDR2 YNFKEQ. This CDR3 region has 15 residues. Trimming removed 4 bases at V and 5 bases at J, with 15 bases between. The CDR3 DNA follows: TGTGCCAGCAGCCCCCAGCGGAGCAGGCACAATGAGCAGTTCTTC. It codes for CASSPQRSRHNEQFF.

Only one count was recorded for this clone. Other DNA sequences in this sample translate to the same CDR3. V gene TRBV7-9 combines with J gene TRBJ1-5; 9 nucleotides line up with TRBD1. Germline V lookup: CDR1 SEHNR, CDR2 FQNEAQ (reference sequence). The CDR3 is 14 residues long. V gave up 4 bases and J gave up 4 bases; unmatched junction bases: 2. The CDR3 DNA is TGTGCCAGCAGCTCGGGACAGGGAAATCAGCCCCAGCATTTT. This codes for CASSSGQGNQPQHF. Based on the CDR3 plus reference TRBV7-9 and TRBJ1-5, the full variable domain is DTGVSQNPRHKITKRGQNVTFRCDPISEHNRLYWYRQTLGQGPEFLTYFQNEAQLEKSRLLSDRFSAERPKGSFSTLEIQRTEQGDSAMYLCASSSGQGNQPQHFGDGTRLSIL.

The CDR3 bases are TGCAGTGCTAGTGACAGGGGCCATGAGCAGTTCTTC. Translating gives CSASDRGHEQFF. The rearrangement links TRBV20-1 to TRBJ2-1, with 8 bases fitting TRBD1. The CDR3 totals 12 residues. Looked up from germline, CDR1 is DFQATT and CDR2 is SNEGSKA (reference sequence). V was pared by 3 bases and J by 8 bases, with 3 bases of the junction left unmatched.

The rearrangement joins TRBV27 to TRBJ1-2, with D unresolved. The germline V and J ends were trimmed by 2 bases and 0 bases, with 16 bases remaining between them. Per the germline V gene, CDR1 is MNHEY and CDR2 is SMNVEV (reference sequence). This CDR3 has 17 residues. In DNA, the CDR3 is TGTGCCAGCAGTTTAAACCTTGCGTACGGGGCTAACTATGGCTACACCTTC. It specifies CASSLNLAYGANYGYTF.

V usage is TRBV3-1 (or the pseudogene TRBV3-2) and J usage is TRBJ1-2, with 8 positions matching TRBD1. CDR1 is LGHDT and CDR2 is YNNKEL in the germline V gene (reference sequence). CDR3 length: 15 residues. V was clipped by 2 bases and J by 8 bases; unmatched bases: 10. Here the CDR3 reads CASSQRGQELWGYTF. The CDR3 bases are TGTGCCAGCAGCCAACGGGGACAGGAACTCTGGGGCTACACCTTC.

V is TRBV30 and J is TRBJ1-4, with a weak D call TRBD1 (5 bases). Germline V CDR1 and CDR2: GTSNPN, SVGIG (reference sequence). V dropped 6 bases and J dropped 4 bases, with 21 bases sitting between them. The CDR3 loop spans 16 amino acids. CDR3 in DNA: TGTGCCTGCGTGCCCCGAGCCGGGACTGATAATGAAAAACTGTTTTTT. It is translated as CACVPRAGTDNEKLFF.

V and J are TRBV19 and TRBJ1-1; D unclear. The CDR3 contains 14 residues. The V and J ends lost 5 bases and 0 bases respectively, with 10 bases between them. The V gene's germline CDR1 is LNHDA and CDR2 SQIVND (reference sequence). The CDR3, as DNA: TGTGCCAGTAGTCGAGAAGGCCTGAACACTGAAGCTTTCTTT. Amino acids: CASSREGLNTEAFF. Together with reference TRBV19 and TRBJ1-1, the CDR3 gives the full variable domain: DGGITQSPKYLFRKEGQNVTLSCEQNLNHDAMYWYRQDPGQGLRLIYYSQIVNDFQKGDIAEGYSVSREKKESFPLTVTSAQKNPTAFYLCASSREGLNTEAFFGQGTRLTVV.

This clone was observed a handful of times. The chain employs TRBV5-1 and TRBJ1-4, with D perhaps TRBD1 (5 bases). The CDR3 loop spans 15 amino acids. Deletions cut 4 bases from V and 0 bases from J, with 10 bases between. Germline CDR1 is SGHRS and CDR2 is YFSETQ. This chain's CDR3 is CASSPGTTTNEKLFF. Here the CDR3 DNA reads TGCGCCAGCAGCCCAGGGACCACAACTAATGAAAAACTGTTTTTT.

CDR3 bases: TGTGCCAGCAGCCAAAGTGGTGGTAATGAAAAACTGTTTTTT. This codes for CASSQSGGNEKLFF. This chain connects TRBV27 to TRBJ1-4; no clear D. V was cut by 6 bases and J by 4 bases, with 12 bases left in between. The CDR3 runs 14 residues. CDR1 and CDR2 from the germline V gene are MNHEY and SMNVEV (reference sequence).

The chain is built from TRBV3-1 (or the pseudogene TRBV3-2) and TRBJ1-4; TRBD1 might be the D (6 bases). The CDR3 has 12 amino acids. Germline-derived CDR1 and CDR2 are LGHDT and YNNKEL (reference sequence). V lost 6 bases, J lost 8 bases, and 10 bases lay in between. In DNA form, the CDR3 reads TGTGCCAGCAGTACCGGGGGCGAAAAACTGTTTTTT. This sequence encodes CASSTGGEKLFF.

The chain joins TRBV6-5 to TRBJ1-5; no definite D call. The germline CDR1 and CDR2 sequences are MNHEY and SVGAGI. V was cut by 0 bases and J by 0 bases, with 6 bases left in between. This CDR3 comprises 15 residues. The CDR3, as DNA: TGTGCCAGCAGTTACTCGCGGGATAGCAATCAGCCCCAGCATTTT. It codes for CASSYSRDSNQPQHF.